This T cell receptor (beta chain) came from a study of T cells in localized non-small cell lung cancer (dated by TCRdb to the early 2020s). Regarding the study in general: The study analyzed T cell repertoires of approximately 240 early-stage NSCLC patients, comparing tumors and uninvolved tumor-adjacent lungs. NSCLC patients had a mean age of roughly 66 years, and around 130 were male and over 85 female. The cohort consisted of approximately 240 treatment-naive NSCLC patients whose localized lung tumors had been resected. Results and caveats for the whole study, not just this receptor: Because multi-region tumor sequencing was not performed, intratumor heterogeneity could not be ruled out. Because of the exploratory design, TCR variables were selected using unadjusted p-values without false-discovery rate correction. Higher blood T cell density associated with longer overall survival, while higher adjacent-lung clonality associated with shorter survival. Uninvolved tumor-adjacent lung showed the highest T cell clonality, higher than tumor, which suggests more focused antigenic responses in the adjacent lung. A median of approximately 57 of the top 100 tumor clones were detected in paired uninvolved adjacent lung, and around 30 of these tumor clones were also found among the top 100 clones of the paired uninvolved adjacent lung.

As to this clone: It lacks a known antigen. Per-base qualities were not stored, and no clone one base away is much larger.

The CDR1 and CDR2 encoded by the germline V gene are SGHTA and FQGTGA. The CDR3 covers 15 residues, taking in both the cysteine and the phenylalanine. Left in the record is the CDR3 DNA by itself, 45 bases read in frame from the first base. The trim is 5 bases for V and 1 base for J, with a gap of 15 bases between the germline ends. The immunoSEQ Assay was used to sequence TCR beta CDR3 regions from DNA. On the study's bioinformatics: To compute T cell density, TCR beta template counts were normalized to usable DNA, which was estimated by amplifying housekeeping genes. Using the preseqR package, richness was estimated by extrapolating to 120,000 templates for tissue samples and 400,000 templates for PBMC samples. Clonality was calculated as one minus Pielou's evenness. Tissue-enriched TCRs were identified through differential abundance testing performed on productive amino-acid clonotypes, with a minimum total count of 5 and an alpha of 0.1. The Jaccard Index and the Morisita Overlap Index were used to measure repertoire overlap between compartments. TCR beta CDR3s were clustered by GLIPH together with public tetramer-defined viral CDR3s, and at least three viral sequences plus V-gene enrichment were required for viral motifs. Imported from immuneACCESS, the table was reduced by TCRdb to in-frame sequences with V and J called. These copies leave out some clones; in studies compared against another copy, an unresolved V gene accounts for under half, and the cause of the remainder is not known. The D gene and trimming were derived from the DNA, and the V and J assignments and clone size from that table. A total of 15,000 or so clones appear in this sample, around 82% of them only once. The ten largest clonotypes hold approximately 35% of the sample.

At diagnosis, tumor, uninvolved tumor-adjacent lung and peripheral blood were collected and then preserved as a mix of FFPE and fresh-frozen material. Blood samples were analyzed as peripheral blood mononuclear cells for TCR repertoire profiling. Recombination connected TRBV7-3 to TRBJ2-7; a weak D assignment points to TRBD1 (6 bases agree). The material sequenced was peripheral blood, taken before any cancer treatment. The receptor's source is a male donor aged 60 or over with stage III lung adenocarcinoma. The CDR3 protein sequence reads: CASSEQGGWSYEQYF. In nucleotides, the sequence is TGTGCCAGCAGCGAACAGGGTGGTTGGTCCTACGAGCAGTACTTC. Reference TRBV7-3 and TRBJ2-7 genes cover what lies past the CDR3, so the full variable domain is GAGVSQTPSNKVTEKGKYVELRCDPISGHTALYWYRQSLGQGPEFLIYFQGTGAADDSGLPNDRFFAVRPEGSVSTLKIQRTERGDSAVYLCASSEQGGWSYEQYFGPGTRLTVT.